These 21 T cell receptor beta chains share one sample of origin, sequenced in a study of T cells after yellow fever vaccination. TCRdb fed the 5' RACE reads into MiXCR, producing one record per CDR3 protein. The data contain 450,000 to 550,000 distinct CDR3 sequences, 20% to 25% of them singletons. The sequencing used PBMCs, collected approximately 22 days after the first yellow fever vaccination. The receptors were sampled from a man aged 18 to 29 who received the YFV17D yellow fever vaccine.

The chain has TRBV5-1 and TRBJ1-6; tentative D call: TRBD1 (6 bases). This CDR3 spans 13 amino acids. Germline V gene data show CDR1 as SGHRS and CDR2 as YFSETQ. The V end was cut by 1 base, the J end by 8 bases, with 7 bases between. CDR3 bases: TGCGCCAGCAGCTTGAAGGGGGATTCACCCCTCCACTTT. This encodes CASSLKGDSPLHF.

The V call is TRBV24-1, the J call TRBJ2-3; 7 bases map to TRBD1. V lost 4 bases and J lost 2; bases outside the gene matches: 5. The CDR3 length is 15 residues. Germline CDR1 KGHDR, CDR2 SFDVKD. The DNA for the CDR3 is TGTGCCACCAGTGAACGGGACAGAGCCACAGATACGCAGTATTTT. This translates into CATSERDRATDTQYF.

This clonotype appeared many times. The chain links TRBV7-6 to TRBJ2-7; TRBD1 matches at 10 bases. The CDR3 covers 15 residues. The V gene end was trimmed by 1 base and the J gene end by 4 bases; junction bases not matched to a gene: 4. CDR1 and CDR2 (germline): SGHVS, FNYEAQ. This chain's CDR3 is CASSLGTGGLYEQYF. The CDR3 DNA reads as TGTGCCAGCAGCTTAGGGACAGGGGGATTGTACGAGCAGTACTTC.

This clonotype was observed a few times. This sequence joins TRBV25-1 and TRBJ1-1; a weak D match, TRBD1 (6 bases). Trimming removed 7 bases at V and 5 bases at J, with 11 bases between. The CDR3 spans 12 residues. Per germline, CDR1 MGHDK and CDR2 SYGVNS. Here the CDR3 DNA reads TGTGCCAGCAACCAAGGGGGGACTGAAGCTTTCTTT. Its protein is CASNQGGTEAFF.

This rearrangement joins TRBV20-1 to TRBJ2-1, with D maybe TRBD1 (5 bases). Germline V gene data show CDR1 as DFQATT and CDR2 as SNEGSKA (reference sequence). Trimming shortened V by 3 bases and J by 3 bases, and 12 bases separated the two germline ends. There are 14 residues in the CDR3. CDR3 amino acids: CSASGQGDYNEQFF. The CDR3 DNA sequence: TGCAGTGCTAGCGGGCAGGGTGACTACAATGAGCAGTTCTTC.

V usage is TRBV7-2 and J usage is TRBJ2-5, with 7 bases that match TRBD2. The V and J ends lost 3 bases and 5 bases, in that order; junction bases with no gene match: 3. Germline V gene lookup returns CDR1 SGHTA and CDR2 FQGNSA. This CDR3 region has 13 residues. This CDR3 is CASSFTSDETQYF. DNA for the CDR3: TGTGCCAGCAGCTTTACTAGCGACGAGACCCAGTACTTC.

V is TRBV6-2 or TRBV6-3 and J is TRBJ2-7; D call uncertain. The CDR3 contains 13 residues. Germline loops: CDR1 MNHEY, CDR2 SVGEGT. Between the trimmed V and J ends, which lost 7 bases and 7 bases, there was a span of 17 bases. The CDR3 reads CASTSALAWEQYF. The CDR3 bases are TGTGCCAGCACATCAGCTTTGGCGTGGGAGCAGTACTTC.

This clonotype has a handful of counts. The gene calls are TRBV5-1 and TRBJ2-3, with 8 positions matching TRBD2. With V trimmed by 0 bases and J by 5 bases, 5 bases remained unmatched. The CDR3 consists of 15 residues. Germline V gene lookup returns CDR1 SGHRS and CDR2 YFSETQ. CDR3 bases: TGCGCCAGCAGCTTGGGTAGCGGGGCGGTAGATACGCAGTATTTT. Translated, it gives CASSLGSGAVDTQYF.

This clonotype has just a few counts. The chain joins TRBV6-4 to TRBJ2-1; D is undetermined. This CDR3 contains 14 residues. Germline V gene sequence: CDR1 MRHNA, CDR2 SNTAGT. V was trimmed by 5 bases and J by 6 bases, leaving 14 bases between them. The CDR3 nucleotides are TGTGCCAGCAGTCCGGAAGATAGCAGCAATGAGCAGTTCTTC. As protein: CASSPEDSSNEQFF.

This chain links TRBV29-1 with TRBJ2-2, with TRBD1 identical over 8 bases. The J segment lost 6 bases and the V segment lost 7 bases, leaving 7 bases of the junction unmatched. The length of the CDR3 is 13 residues. Per the germline V gene, CDR1 is SQVTM and CDR2 is ANQGSEA. As DNA, the CDR3 is TGCAGCGCAGAGGACAGGGTTTCCGGGGAGCTGTTTTTT. It is translated as CSAEDRVSGELFF.

V usage is TRBV5-6 and J usage is TRBJ2-2; perhaps TRBD1 as D (6 bases). This CDR3 comprises 18 residues. V shed 2 bases and J shed 0 bases, with 17 bases lying between them. Germline V lookup: CDR1 SGHDT, CDR2 YYEEEE. The CDR3 DNA is TGTGCCAGCAGCTTAAATACCCACAGGGCCCCGAACACCGGGGAGCTGTTTTTT. This gives the protein CASSLNTHRAPNTGELFF.

This clonotype is a singleton in its sample. The chain is built from TRBV12-3 or TRBV12-4 and TRBJ2-7, with unresolved D. Between the trimmed V and J ends, which lost 1 base and 9 bases, there was a span of 22 bases. The CDR3 sequence is 16 residues long. The CDR3 loop is CASSLGSGRVSDVQYV. In nucleotides, the CDR3 is TGTGCCAGCAGTTTAGGGTCAGGTCGCGTCTCGGACGTGCAGTACGTC.

This clonotype has just a few counts. The chain couples TRBV12-3 or TRBV12-4 to TRBJ1-5, with D possibly being TRBD1 (5 bases). The CDR3 sequence is 15 residues long. V gave up 2 bases and J gave up 6 bases, with 14 bases separating them. This chain's CDR3 is CASSLPRGDRQPQHF. CDR3 sequence (DNA): TGTGCCAGCAGTTTACCACGGGGGGATCGTCAGCCCCAGCATTTT.

This clonotype was recorded a few times. This sequence joins TRBV20-1 and TRBJ2-7, with TRBD1 matching over 9 bases. The V segment lost 6 bases and the J segment 2 bases; nucleotides outside the gene matches: 8. CDR1 and CDR2 (germline): DFQATT, SNEGSKA (reference sequence). This CDR3 has 14 residues. This CDR3 reads CSARDRVLTYEQYV. The DNA of the CDR3 is TGCAGTGCCAGGGACAGGGTCTTGACCTACGAGCAGTACGTC.

This clonotype has just one count. V is TRBV7-2 and J is TRBJ2-7; tentative D call: TRBD1 (6 bases). Germline assignment: CDR1 SGHTA and CDR2 FQGNSA. This CDR3 is 15 amino acids long. Trimming removed 2 bases from V and 3 bases from J, with 14 bases in between. CDR3 residues: CASSLRGRGSYEQYF. CDR3 DNA: TGTGCCAGCAGCTTACGGGGCAGGGGAAGCTACGAGCAGTACTTC. Based on the CDR3 plus reference TRBV7-2 and TRBJ2-7, the full variable domain is GAGVSQSPSNKVTEKGKDVELRCDPISGHTALYWYRQSLGQGLEFLIYFQGNSAPDKSGLPSDRFSAERTGGSVSTLTIQRTQQEDSAVYLCASSLRGRGSYEQYFGPGTRLTVT.

This chain uses TRBV5-1 with TRBJ2-3; D uncertain. The CDR3 runs to 15 residues. Looked up from germline, CDR1 is SGHRS and CDR2 is YFSETQ. V dropped 0 bases and J dropped 1 base, with 9 bases sitting between them. CDR3 amino acids: CASSLGARRTDTQYF. As DNA, the CDR3 is TGCGCCAGCAGCTTGGGGGCCAGGCGCACAGATACGCAGTATTTT.

At least ten counts were recorded for this clonotype. CDR3 sequence (DNA): TGCAGTGCCCGACAGGGTAGGAGGGAGAACACTGAAGCTTTCTTT. This encodes CSARQGRRENTEAFF. V is TRBV20-1 and J is TRBJ1-1; the match to TRBD1 covers 7 bases. Germline V gene sequence: CDR1 DFQATT, CDR2 SNEGSKA (reference sequence). The V and J ends lost 6 bases and 1 base, in that order; junction bases with no gene match: 11. The CDR3 contains 15 residues.

This clonotype was counted only a few times. The genes are TRBV20-1 and TRBJ2-5; either TRBD1 or TRBD2 may supply D (6 bases each). The CDR3 spans 15 residues. V shed 6 bases and J shed 1 base, with 18 bases lying between them. The germline V gene encodes CDR1 DFQATT and CDR2 SNEGSKA (reference sequence). The DNA for the CDR3 is TGCAGTGCCCTGCAAGAGGGGGGAAGCCAAGAGACCCAGTACTTC. Residues: CSALQEGGSQETQYF.

This clonotype was recorded once. The CDR3 region is CASSPDTGSQPQHF. Here the CDR3 DNA reads TGTGCCAGCAGTCCGGACACAGGGTCTCAGCCCCAGCATTTT. The rearrangement links TRBV12-3 or TRBV12-4 to TRBJ1-5; possibly TRBD1 for D (6 bases). CDR3 length: 14 residues. The V end was cut by 5 bases, the J end by 6 bases, with 14 bases between.

This sequence joins TRBV23-1 and TRBJ2-5; 16 bases match TRBD2. TRBV23-1 is flagged as an ORF with uncertain function. The CDR3 covers 17 residues. With 3 bases clipped from V and 5 bases from J, the junction kept 6 bases outside the gene matches. CDR3 residues: CASSQGLAGGFGETQYF. DNA for the CDR3: TGCGCCAGCAGTCAGGGACTAGCGGGGGGGTTCGGCGAGACCCAGTACTTC.

The rearrangement joins TRBV4-3 to TRBJ2-7; the match to TRBD2 covers 10 bases. V shed 0 bases and J 5 bases; nucleotides not matched to a gene: 7. Looked up from germline, CDR1 is LGHNA and CDR2 is YSLEER. The CDR3 length is 16 residues. The CDR3 loop reads CASSQESAGGLNEQYF. The CDR3 nucleotides read TGCGCCAGCAGCCAAGAGTCAGCGGGGGGGCTCAACGAGCAGTACTTC.